The next 15 T cell receptor beta chains were all read from a single sample in a study of blood T cell repertoires in COVID-19. This table comes from immunoSEQ multiplex PCR, and its TCRdb copy is limited to in-frame clones, with some not included. The table includes 250,000 or so clones, 85% to 90% detected once. Specimen: PBMCs or T cells enriched from blood (not recorded which). The receptors shown here come from a man aged 40-50 years who had recovered from COVID-19.

The chain uses TRBV27 and TRBJ2-1; D is perhaps TRBD2 (5 bases). V gave up 3 bases and J gave up 2 bases, with 11 bases separating them. The CDR3 runs 15 residues. The germline gives CDR1 MNHEY, CDR2 SMNVEV (reference sequence). The CDR3 here is CASSFGAAAYNEQFF. In DNA, the CDR3 is TGTGCCAGCAGTTTCGGAGCGGCCGCCTACAATGAGCAGTTCTTC.

The chain couples TRBV21-1 to TRBJ1-2. TRBV21-1 is marked as a pseudogene. This CDR3 region has 20 residues. CDR3 sequence: CASSKARGVGHEVANYGYTF. The CDR3 DNA reads TGTGCCAGCAGCAAAGCGCGCGGGGTTGGACACGAGGTGGCTAACTATGGCTACACCTTC.

This chain connects TRBV5-3 to TRBJ1-4; weak D call: TRBD1 (5 bases). TRBV5-3 is identified as an open reading frame with a role that is uncertain. Trimming left V 8 bases short and J 3 bases short, with 14 bases between. CDR3 length equals 14 residues. Here the CDR3 reads CASPGGAPNEKLFF. The CDR3 DNA sequence: TGTGCCAGTCCCGGGGGAGCGCCTAATGAAAAACTGTTTTTT.

The V and J genes are TRBV6-2 or TRBV6-3 and TRBJ2-5; no definite D call. V was pared by 5 bases and J by 2 bases, with 6 bases between. The CDR3 has 12 residues. Germline lookup yields CDR1 MNHEY and CDR2 SVGEGT. The DNA for the CDR3 is TGTGCCAGCAGTGGAGAACAAGAGACCCAGTACTTC. This encodes CASSGEQETQYF.

The CDR3 loop is CASSQDSRGLNYGYTF. CDR3 coding DNA: TGTGCCAGCAGCCAAGATAGTAGGGGGCTGAACTATGGCTACACCTTC. The chain uses TRBV4-2 and TRBJ1-2; 7 bases map to TRBD1. Germline V gene lookup returns CDR1 LGHNA and CDR2 YNFKEQ. The CDR3 totals 16 residues. The J segment lost 2 bases and the V segment lost 0 bases, leaving 6 bases of the junction unmatched.

The gene calls are TRBV11-2 and TRBJ2-5; 8 positions agree with TRBD2. The germline V gene has CDR1 SGHAT and CDR2 FQNNGV. The CDR3 has 18 amino acids. V gave up 0 bases and J gave up 2 bases; unmatched junction bases: 11. The CDR3 nucleotides read TGTGCCAGCAGCTTAGATGGTCTAGCGGGCGGATCTCAAGAGACCCAGTACTTC. Translating it yields CASSLDGLAGGSQETQYF.

This rearrangement joins TRBV5-6 to TRBJ2-3, with TRBD2 matching over 10 bases. The CDR3 runs to 17 residues. Germline V gene sequence: CDR1 SGHDT, CDR2 YYEEEE. The ends lost 4 bases at V and 4 bases at J; junction bases unmatched: 12. CDR3 nucleotides: TGTGCCAGCAGCATCCTCTTAACTAGCGGGAAAGCAGATACGCAGTATTTT. Its protein product is CASSILLTSGKADTQYF.

V usage is TRBV25-1 and J usage is TRBJ1-2; 9 bases are shared with TRBD1. The CDR3 is made up of 15 amino acids. Germline V gives CDR1 MGHDK, CDR2 SYGVNS. Germline trimming cut 3 bases from V and 4 bases from J; bases unmatched to any gene: 6. The CDR3 DNA sequence: TGTGCCAGCAGTGAGAGGGACAGGGCGATCTATGGCTACACCTTC. This sequence encodes CASSERDRAIYGYTF.

The chain combines TRBV27 with TRBJ1-2; possibly TRBD1 for D (6 bases). Germline V gene lookup returns CDR1 MNHEY and CDR2 SMNVEV (reference sequence). This CDR3 is built from 17 residues. V lost 6 bases to trimming and J lost 0 bases, with 20 bases between them. The CDR3 DNA reads as TGTGCCAGCAGGGGTGGGAGCGGACAGCAGTCTAACTATGGCTACACCTTC. The encoded protein is CASRGGSGQQSNYGYTF.

V and J are TRBV10-3 and TRBJ1-2, with TRBD1 as a possible D gene (5 bases). CDR3 length: 12 residues. The V and J ends lost 4 bases and 7 bases respectively, with 10 bases between them. CDR1 is ENHRY and CDR2 is SYGVKD in the germline V gene. DNA of the CDR3: TGTGCCATCAGTGGAGGAAGGGGTGGCTACACCTTC. Translation gives CAISGGRGGYTF.

V and J are TRBV6-2 or TRBV6-3 and TRBJ1-6; D possibly corresponds to TRBD1 (6 bases). CDR1 and CDR2 from the germline V gene are MNHEY and SVGEGT. This CDR3 contains 14 residues. Trimming stripped 4 bases from V and 14 bases from J, with 18 bases between. DNA of the CDR3: TGTGCCAGCAGTTCCGAACTCAGGGGTGGGGCCCTCCACTTT. Its translation: CASSSELRGGALHF.

The rearrangement links TRBV7-2 to TRBJ2-1; 8 nucleotides line up with TRBD2. CDR3 length: 15 residues. Losses at the gene ends were 5 bases for V and 7 bases for J; bases not matched to a gene: 10. The V gene's germline CDR1 is SGHTA and CDR2 FQGNSA. The DNA of the CDR3 is TGTGCCAGCAGCGAAATCGGGACTAGTCTTAATGAGCAGTTCTTC. This encodes CASSEIGTSLNEQFF.

The chain couples TRBV21-1 to TRBJ1-5; the table's D call TRBD1 went unverified against the DNA. TRBV21-1 has pseudogene status. The CDR3 runs 19 residues. The CDR3 reads CASSNKGQNKFRGNQPQHF. The CDR3 nucleotides read TGTGCCAGCAGCAATAAGGGACAGAATAAATTTAGGGGCAATCAGCCCCAGCATTTT.

As for this clone: A much larger clonotype is one base distant, so this may be a read error. The genes are TRBV2 and TRBJ2-7; D possibly corresponds to TRBD2 (5 bases). The V end lost 3 bases, the J end lost 2 bases, and 5 bases lay between the germline ends. CDR1 and CDR2 from the germline V gene are SNHLY and FYNNEI. CDR3 length: 12 amino acids. CDR3 loop: CASSDGAYEQYF. The CDR3 DNA sequence: TGTGCCAGCAGTGACGGGGCCTACGAGCAGTACTTC.

The rearrangement links TRBV28 to TRBJ1-1; D perhaps matches TRBD1 (6 bases). The CDR3 covers 15 residues. Trimming cost V 2 bases and J 6 bases, with 16 bases left between them. Per the germline V gene, CDR1 is MDHEN and CDR2 is SYDVKM. CDR3 in DNA: TGTGCCAGCAGTTTAGACAGGATTTTTGGGTCTGAAGCTTTCTTT. As protein: CASSLDRIFGSEAFF.